A selection of T cell receptor beta chains follows, all from one sample in a study of T cell clones after liver transplantation. Sequenced by immunoSEQ multiplex PCR; TCRdb stores in-frame clones only, minus some. The data show roughly 53,000 clones, 70% to 75% seen once. The sample was CD4+ T cells from blood, taken at the 22-month timepoint. The receptors shown here come from a human patient who received a liver transplant. The T cells may come from the graft donor. Each CDR3 is given with its conserved first and last residue. A D gene is named only where the DNA matches it firmly. Only part of the rows carry a size: once, few, many, or a class if the clone is expanded.

TRBV6-5	NA	TRBJ1-6	once	CASSYSQGRGSPLHF	TGTGCCAGCAGTTACTCGCAGGGCAGGGGTTCACCCCTCCACTTT
TRBV10-3	TRBD1	TRBJ1-1	NA	CATGTGRGETEAFF	TGTGCCACGGGGACAGGGCGGGGGGAAACTGAAGCTTTCTTT
TRBV6-1	TRBD1	TRBJ2-7	once	CASSEGQGAWDYEQYF	TGTGCCAGCAGTGAAGGACAGGGGGCATGGGACTACGAGCAGTACTTC
TRBV5-1	TRBD2	TRBJ2-2	NA	CASSSGTSGKGTGELFF	TGCGCCAGCAGCTCCGGGACTAGCGGGAAAGGGACCGGGGAGCTGTTTTTT
TRBV6-5	NA	TRBJ2-7	NA	CASSPSGGVRSEQYF	TGTGCCAGCAGCCCCAGTGGGGGAGTAAGAAGCGAGCAGTACTTC
TRBV7-9	TRBD1	TRBJ1-2	few	CASSSPAGTGDGDYGYTF	TGTGCCAGCAGCTCGCCAGCCGGGACAGGGGACGGGGACTATGGCTACACCTTC
TRBV7-6	NA	TRBJ1-2	NA	CASSLGAPGQGGYTF	TGTGCCAGCAGCTTAGGGGCCCCGGGGCAAGGCGGCTACACCTTC
TRBV7-2	TRBD2	TRBJ2-5	NA	CASLPSGQETQYF	TGTGCCAGCTTGCCTAGCGGCCAAGAGACCCAGTACTTC
TRBV4-2	NA	TRBJ2-1	few	CASSQDSGAHNEQFF	TGTGCCAGCAGCCAAGATTCAGGGGCCCACAATGAGCAGTTCTTC
TRBV28	NA	TRBJ1-2	NA	CASSPRGMNYGYTF	TGTGCCAGCAGTCCCCGGGGGATGAACTATGGCTACACCTTC
TRBV6-6	NA	TRBJ1-2	NA	CASRPGEELSYTF	TGTGCCAGCAGGCCCGGAGAGGAGCTGAGCTACACCTTC
TRBV5-4	NA	TRBJ2-7	NA	CASSRDGYEQYF	TGTGCCAGCAGTCGGGACGGCTACGAGCAGTACTTC
TRBV5-1	NA	TRBJ2-7	NA	CASSSGRIGDYEQYF	TGCGCCAGCAGCTCGGGCAGAATAGGGGACTACGAGCAGTACTTC
TRBV6-6	NA	TRBJ1-2	NA	CASRGSNYGYTF	TGTGCCAGCAGGGGTTCTAACTATGGCTACACCTTC
TRBV19	TRBD1	TRBJ2-7	NA	CASRTRTGGAYEQYF	TGTGCCAGTAGAACCCGGACAGGGGGCGCCTACGAGCAGTACTTC
TRBV11-2	NA	TRBJ2-1	few	CASILQGVGNEQFF	TGTGCCAGCATCCTCCAAGGGGTTGGCAATGAGCAGTTCTTC
TRBV19	NA	TRBJ2-7	NA	CASSGISSYEQYF	TGTGCCAGTAGTGGAATTAGCTCCTACGAGCAGTACTTC
TRBV4-1	NA	TRBJ1-2	few	CASSQVTRQSNYGYTF	TGCGCCAGCAGCCAAGTCACCAGACAGTCTAACTATGGCTACACCTTC
TRBV7-2	NA	TRBJ2-1	NA	CASSFNRDYNEQFF	TGTGCCAGCAGCTTTAACAGGGATTACAATGAGCAGTTCTTC
TRBV6-5	TRBD1	TRBJ2-7	NA	CASTRQGSYEQYF	TGTGCCAGCACCCGACAGGGTTCGTACGAGCAGTACTTC
TRBV10-2	NA	TRBJ1-1	NA	CASSTGGNTEAFF	TGCGCCAGCAGCACAGGCGGCAACACTGAAGCTTTCTTT
TRBV14	NA	TRBJ1-1	NA	CASSQVLWIGFSTEAFF	TGTGCCAGCAGCCAAGTCTTGTGGATAGGGTTTAGCACTGAAGCTTTCTTT
TRBV6-4	TRBD2	TRBJ2-2	NA	CASSEGAGGNTGELFF	TGTGCCAGCAGTGAAGGAGCGGGGGGAAACACCGGGGAGCTGTTTTTT
TRBV28	NA	TRBJ1-5	few	CASSRQVGWPQHF	TGTGCCAGCAGTCGACAGGTGGGGTGGCCCCAGCATTTT
TRBV5-6	NA	TRBJ1-2	NA	CASSLISAEAGYTF	TGTGCCAGCAGCTTAATTTCCGCCGAGGCAGGCTACACCTTC
TRBV28	NA	TRBJ1-2	NA	CASSRGDGLRFGYTF	TGTGCCAGCAGCCGGGGGGACGGCCTCCGTTTTGGCTACACCTTC
TRBV18	TRBD1	TRBJ2-7	NA	CASSSIRGPRAYEQYF	TGTGCCAGCTCATCAATTAGGGGGCCCCGGGCCTACGAGCAGTACTTC
TRBV28	TRBD1	TRBJ1-1	NA	CASFPQGGARTEAFF	TGTGCCAGCTTCCCTCAGGGGGGCGCAAGGACTGAAGCTTTCTTT
TRBV2	NA	TRBJ2-3	NA	CASSEFRGIDHTDTQYF	TGTGCCAGCAGTGAATTTAGGGGGATTGACCACACAGATACGCAGTATTTT
TRBV27	NA	TRBJ2-1	NA	CASSLEVGAGTYNEQFF	TGTGCCAGCAGTTTAGAAGTGGGGGCCGGGACCTACAATGAGCAGTTCTTC
TRBV9	TRBD1	TRBJ1-4	NA	CASSVAGQGYEKLFF	TGTGCCAGCAGCGTAGCAGGACAGGGGTACGAAAAACTGTTTTTT
TRBV30	TRBD1	TRBJ1-2	NA	CAWIRDRARGNYGYTF	TGTGCCTGGATCCGGGACAGGGCGCGGGGTAACTATGGCTACACCTTC
TRBV2	TRBD1	TRBJ1-5	once	CASSADRGFQPQHF	TGTGCCAGCAGTGCGGACAGGGGGTTTCAGCCCCAGCATTTT
TRBV7-6	NA	TRBJ2-5	NA	CASSLISGETQYF	TGTGCCAGCAGCTTAATATCTGGAGAGACCCAGTACTTC
TRBV19	NA	TRBJ1-5	NA	CASTDRFNQPQHF	TGTGCCAGCACCGACAGGTTCAATCAGCCCCAGCATTTT
TRBV7-7	TRBD2	TRBJ2-5	NA	CASSPGTSGLETQYF	TGTGCTAGCAGCCCCGGGACTAGCGGCTTGGAGACCCAGTACTTC
TRBV5-1	TRBD2	TRBJ2-2	NA	CASRYGRGGPNTGELFF	TGCGCCAGCAGATACGGGAGGGGGGGCCCGAACACCGGGGAGCTGTTTTTT
TRBV30	TRBD1	TRBJ1-4	NA	CAWSAGWTGGGEKLFF	TGTGCCTGGAGTGCTGGATGGACAGGGGGCGGTGAAAAACTGTTTTTT
TRBV7-6	TRBD1	TRBJ1-3	NA	CASSLEPGTGGNTIYF	TGTGCCAGCAGCTTAGAGCCGGGGACAGGAGGAAACACCATATATTTT
TRBV10-3	NA	TRBJ2-5	NA	CAISVGSGEVETQYF	TGTGCCATCAGTGTAGGCTCCGGGGAGGTAGAGACCCAGTACTTC
TRBV6-1	NA	TRBJ2-5	once	CACSGRRSQETQYF	TGTGCCTGCTCAGGCCGGCGATCCCAAGAGACCCAGTACTTC
TRBV6-6	TRBD1	TRBJ2-7	NA	CASKPGQGAYEQYF	TGTGCCAGCAAACCGGGACAGGGGGCCTACGAGCAGTACTTC
TRBV6-5	NA	TRBJ1-1	NA	CASSYSIQGTEAFF	TGTGCCAGCAGTTACTCGATTCAAGGAACTGAAGCTTTCTTT
TRBV5-4	NA	TRBJ2-2	NA	CASSLTPDTGELFF	TGTGCCAGCAGCCTGACACCAGACACCGGGGAGCTGTTTTTT
TRBV7-2	NA	TRBJ1-2	NA	CASSLLIAFGYTF	TGTGCCAGCAGCTTATTGATAGCGTTTGGCTACACCTTC
TRBV28	NA	TRBJ1-1	few	CASSLIRTEAFF	TGTGCCAGCAGTTTAATACGCACTGAAGCTTTCTTT
TRBV27	NA	TRBJ2-7	few	CASSFLGGGYEQYF	TGTGCCAGCAGTTTTTTAGGGGGGGGGTACGAGCAGTACTTC
TRBV5-5	TRBD1	TRBJ1-1	NA	CASSLVGQGGAIEAFF	TGTGCCAGCAGCTTGGTAGGGCAGGGGGGCGCCATTGAAGCTTTCTTT
TRBV11-1	NA	TRBJ1-1	NA	CASSFAENTEAFF	TGTGCCAGCAGCTTCGCGGAGAACACTGAAGCTTTCTTT
TRBV15	NA	TRBJ1-5	NA	CATSRDLGNQPQHF	TGTGCCACCAGCAGAGATCTCGGTAATCAGCCCCAGCATTTT
TRBV5-6	NA	TRBJ2-7	NA	CASSSFYNEQYF	TGTGCCAGCAGCTCTTTTTACAATGAGCAGTACTTC
TRBV28	TRBD1	TRBJ1-4	NA	CASSLWGQGDQEKLFF	TGTGCCAGCAGTTTATGGGGTCAGGGGGACCAGGAAAAACTGTTTTTT
TRBV5-6	NA	TRBJ1-2	NA	CASSLFPVPGYGYTF	TGTGCCAGCAGCTTGTTCCCGGTTCCGGGGTATGGCTACACCTTC